This paragraph covers one T cell receptor (beta chain) sequence. What it binds is unknown. These data belong to a study of T-cell reconstitution after alpha-beta-depleted transplantation in children. Unique molecular identifiers were used to barcode this TCRbeta library. Each CDR3 protein gets one entry after TCRdb re-called the PCR reads with MiXCR. The table includes 540,000 or so distinct CDR3 sequences, under 25% detected once. This CDR3 comprises 14 residues. Germline V gene lookup returns CDR1 SGHRS and CDR2 YFSETQ. V lost 6 bases and J 5 bases, leaving 17 bases between the germline ends. Study-wide results and caveats: The origin of alpha-beta T cells about two months after transplant was reportedly several hundred expanded graft clones. Surviving thymic progenitors and recipient T cells were the source of high TCRbeta diversity at day 60 in some patients. T-cell numbers and diversity one year post-transplant derived largely from freshly generated T cells.

The source material was PBMCs, mostly from graft donor cells, sampled 360 days after TCRalphabeta/CD19-depleted stem cell transplant. This chain links TRBV5-1 with TRBJ2-5; D not certain. This sequence was found in a boy younger than two who had a stem cell transplant for acute myeloid leukemia, so the T cells may come from the graft donor. The CDR3 sequence: CASTQLWQKETQYF. CDR3 coding DNA: TGCGCCAGCACCCAGCTGTGGCAGAAGGAGACCCAGTACTTC.